This T cell receptor beta chain was recorded in a study of blood T cell repertoires in COVID-19. In the authors' methods: From reference gene primer amplification, estimates of nucleated cell counts were derived. Generated by immunoSEQ multiplex PCR, the TCRdb table keeps only in-frame clones and is missing some. V, J and clone size are taken as reported in that table, and D and trimming were inferred from the DNA itself. The profile covers some 180,000 clones, with roughly four fifths appearing a single time and 2.5% to 3% taken by the ten largest. The germline V gene has CDR1 LNHDA and CDR2 SQIVND (reference sequence). The CDR3 is 11 residues long. V was clipped by 7 bases and J by 7 bases, with 10 bases between them.

This sequence originates from a woman of 80 years or more with COVID-19, enrolled during active disease. The chain uses TRBV19 and TRBJ1-2, with D possibly being TRBD1 (5 bases). Material for sequencing was peripheral blood. CDR3 in amino acids: CASISGRGYTF. CDR3 bases: TGTGCCAGTATTTCAGGGCGTGGCTACACCTTC.